The source of this T cell receptor (beta chain) is a study of stem cell transplantation in POMP-related autoinflammatory disease. Germline CDR1 SGHRS, CDR2 YFSETQ. Trimming cost V 0 bases and J 2 bases, with 11 bases left between them. The CDR3 is 15 residues long. Clones were sequenced by immunoSEQ multiplex PCR, and TCRdb holds only the in-frame ones, with some missing. The data contain more than 20,000 clones, approximately 85% of them singletons. The source is a human donor with POMP-related autoinflammation and immune dysregulation (PRAID). The material was CD4+ T cells from PBMCs, obtained before stem cell transplantation. The chain combines TRBV5-1 with TRBJ1-1; D gene unclear. The CDR3 nucleotides are TGCGCCAGCAGCTTGGTTGCCACCGCCAACACTGAAGCTTTCTTT. Residues: CASSLVATANTEAFF. The complete variable domain, with remaining parts taken from reference TRBV5-1 and TRBJ1-1, reads KAGVTQTPRYLIKTRGQQVTLSCSPISGHRSVSWYQQTPGQGLQFLFEYFSETQRNKGNFPGRFSGRQFSNSRSEMNVSTLELGDSALYLCASSLVATANTEAFFGQGTRLTVV.